This paragraph reports one TCR beta chain. What antigen it recognizes has not been identified. No base quality information exists; no much larger clone differs at one position. To prepare the library, 5' RACE was applied. The sequencer listed for this sample is Illumina HiSeq 2500. A second 7 to 11 cycle PCR used a sample-barcoded 5' primer and a J-beta primer mix. A template-switch 5' adaptor carrying 12 random nucleotides introduced a unique molecular identifier onto each TCR beta cDNA molecule. At least 2.5 million CDR3-containing paired-end reads were obtained from each sample. First-strand cDNA synthesis was performed from all RNA using the Mint cDNA synthesis kit, with priming by a TRBC-specific oligonucleotide. Following uracil-DNA glycosylase treatment, a first 18-cycle PCR with universal primers M1SS and BC2_uni_R was performed on all cDNA. On the authors' methods: Each sample was normalized by randomly selecting 1 million high-quality reads, each carrying a distinct molecular identifier. Instead of being binned into consensus sequences, reads that shared molecular identifiers were thrown out. CDR3 identification, clonotype clustering and error correction used MiTCR with a Q25 quality threshold and the strictest error-elimination algorithm. A nonparametric unseen species model with Euler transformation was used to estimate lower-bound total TCR beta diversity. TCRdb trimmed the raw reads at Q25, called clones with MiXCR and kept productive beta chains. Identical CDR3 proteins give one entry, which carries the most common genes and DNA. The V and J calls and clone size come from TCRdb's table, not from the authors' own analysis. The sample table lists approximately 400,000 distinct CDR3 sequences, more than 45% of them with a count of one. The ten largest clonotypes hold approximately 51% of the sample.

This entry comes from a study of blood T cells in healthy people across ages (dated by TCRdb to between 2015 and 2017). Describing the broader study: In model experiments, template switching captured about one uniquely barcoded TCR beta cDNA molecule for every two T cells. Age-related changes in TCR beta repertoire diversity were measured in the study by deep sequencing normalized with unique cDNA molecular identifiers. For two donors (one aged 18 to 30 and one aged 80 or older), the study analyzed two additional independent replicas of 1 million unique cDNA reads from the same blood draw. Four age groups were formed from the donors: young (average approximately 15 years), middle-aged (approximately 40), aged (under 70) and long-lived (less than 85). To avoid experimental bias, donors of different ages were spread randomly across the sequencing lanes.

The donors were roughly 40 Caucasian individuals from Russia, aged roughly 6 to 100 years, who were systemically healthy. Each donor gave around 9.8 milliliters of peripheral blood, collected into EDTA-treated Vacutainer tubes. Ficoll-Paque density-gradient centrifugation was used to isolate PBMCs, with at least 6.5 million per sample. Trizol reagent was used to extract total RNA from the PBMCs, yielding at least 6 micrograms per sample. Naive CD45RAhigh/CD27high T cell percentages were measured by flow cytometry on a PBMC aliquot from every donor. V and J are trimmed by 5 bases and 4 bases, and the gene matches miss 10 bases of the junction. Reading the germline V gene (reference sequence) gives CDR1 LNHDA and CDR2 SQIVND. Reading from cysteine to phenylalanine, the CDR3 counts 16 amino acids. Only the CDR3 part of the read is kept: 48 bases, read in frame from the first base. Broad study findings and their caveats: Because profiling used bulk unsorted PBMCs, naive and antigen-experienced compartments could not be compared conclusively. Donor CMV infection status was unknown, potentially confounding age-related changes in expanded clonotypes. Compared with the aged group, the long-lived group had more naive CD4+ T cells, fewer expanded clones and increased TCR diversity, a pattern suggesting age selection. As age increased, observed TCR beta diversity per million T cells dropped in a roughly linear way, and a significant reduction was already evident by age about 40. Observed TCR beta diversity correlated strongly with the percentage of naive T cells measured by flow cytometry. Estimates of total diversity from one million sequenced T cells were regarded as lower bounds and underestimates.

The chain joins TRBV19 to TRBJ2-7; 11 middle bases align to TRBD1. Sequencing input: blood. The TCR originated in a man in his 60s in good health. The DNA reads TGTGCCAGTAGTCCGCTGGGGACAGGGGGAACGTACGAGCAGTACTTC. Translation gives CASSPLGTGGTYEQYF.